The T cell receptor (beta chain) described here comes from a study of blood T cell repertoires in COVID-19 (dated by TCRdb to about 2020). Describing the broader study: ImmuneRACE Cohort 3 recovered participants were defined by two consecutive negative NP/OP PCR tests, healthcare professional clearance, or symptom resolution. Samples covering the acute and convalescent phases of COVID-19 were provided by collaborators in the United States, Italy and Spain. The prospective study material was composed of cDNA or gDNA derived from T cells, B-cell-depleted T cells, or PBMCs. Deeply sampled blood TCRbeta repertoires from subjects exposed to, actively infected with, or recovered from COVID-19 were included in the dataset. The repertoires were released in a freely available public database intended as a resource for research on the immune response to SARS-CoV-2. The samples were drawn from two sources: the first 160 participants of the ongoing ImmuneRACE study, and 1,000 to 1,500 subjects contributed by 6 global collaborators. A de-identified subject ID, COVID-19 status, age in years and sex were almost always included in the sample metadata. Where available, HLA class I and class II types were taken from metadata supplied by the sample provider and were not determined by assay-based typing. Here is what the overall study found, with its caveats: Clinical and demographic metadata were provided uncurated, with the amount varying by source and participant.

Note on this clone: The antigen it recognizes is unknown. Per-base qualities were not stored, and no clone one base away is much larger.

Relative to germline, V is 0 bases shorter and J is 8 bases shorter, with 10 bases between their ends. Via the germline V gene (reference sequence), CDR1 is LGHDT and CDR2 YNNKEL. CDR3 length: 14 amino acids, cysteine to phenylalanine. Kept here is only the CDR3 DNA, which spans 42 bases and is read in frame from base 1. In the prospective study, participants were roughly 18 to 95 years old, resided in around 25 geographic areas of the United States, and were enrolled through a virtual design. Cohort assignment in the prospective study relied on participant-reported clinical history from a screening survey and a study questionnaire. Each participant in the prospective study had whole blood, serum and a nasopharyngeal or oropharyngeal swab collected by mobile phlebotomists. Prospective study participants could optionally give additional blood draws and questionnaires over an approximately two-month period. Blood samples from the prospective study were shipped frozen or at room temperature prior to DNA extraction.

TCRbeta CDR3 regions were amplified from genomic DNA by means of the immunoSEQ Assay, a bias-controlled multiplex PCR. Per the source publication's procedure: The number of nucleated cells in each sample was estimated by amplification of reference gene primers within the assay. Sequence reads were collapsed and filtered to measure the absolute abundance of every unique TCRbeta CDR3 rearrangement. For each sample, productive Simpson clonality was calculated as the square root of Simpson's diversity index over productive rearrangements. In its TCRdb copy, this immuneACCESS table keeps in-frame sequences only and misses some clones. Where compared with another copy, unresolved V genes explain less than half of these, and the others have no known cause. The V and J calls and clone size were taken over from that table, and D and trimming were inferred from the DNA. Recorded for this sample are 350,000 to 400,000 clones; about 89% of them occurred a single time. Roughly 2% of the sample belongs to the ten largest clones.

The sequence was collected from a man aged 35 to 55 in a cohort exposed to, infected with or recovered from COVID-19 (not recorded which). Sequenced material: PBMCs or T cells enriched from blood (not recorded which). The chain employs TRBV3-1 (or the pseudogene TRBV3-2) and TRBJ1-4, with a weak D call of TRBD1 (6 bases match). CDR3 region: CASSQDRGPEKLFF. The bases read TGTGCCAGCAGCCAAGACAGGGGCCCCGAAAAACTGTTTTTT.